These 18 T cell receptor beta chains were all obtained from the same sample, sequenced in a study of cytomegalovirus exposure and HLA in healthy donors. The primer mix had 60 Vbeta and 13 Jbeta primers. Sequencing used immunoSEQ multiplex PCR; TCRdb keeps in-frame clones, though not all of them. The table for this sample gives roughly 200,000 clones. What was sequenced was PBMCs. The receptors here all came from a man aged 30 to 39 in good health and CMV-seronegative.

The chain has TRBV19 and TRBJ2-3; 9 bases fit TRBD2. The J segment lost 2 bases and the V segment lost 10 bases, leaving 4 bases of the junction unmatched. The CDR3 spans 13 residues. The germline CDR1 and CDR2 sequences are LNHDA and SQIVND (reference sequence). The CDR3 nucleotides are TGTGCCACTAGCGGGATGTTCACAGATACGCAGTATTTT. It is translated as CATSGMFTDTQYF.

The rearrangement joins TRBV10-1 to TRBJ2-7, with a weak D call TRBD1 (5 bases). CDR3 size: 15 residues. V shed 6 bases and J shed 2 bases, with 17 bases lying between them. CDR1 and CDR2 from the germline V gene are WNHNN and SYGVQD (reference sequence). CDR3: CASSPGQGVAYEQYF. The CDR3 region has the DNA TGCGCCAGCAGCCCCGGCCAAGGGGTGGCCTACGAGCAGTACTTC.

CDR3 nucleotide sequence: TGTGCCACCAGCAGAGATCGCACAGTCGCGTCACCCCTCCACTTT. Translated: CATSRDRTVASPLHF. J is TRBJ1-6 and V is TRBV15, with D uncertain. CDR1 LNHNV and CDR2 YYDKDF come from the germline V gene (reference sequence). CDR3 length: 15 residues. Trimming pared 0 bases from V and 10 bases from J, leaving 13 bases between.

CDR3 amino acids: CASSRSGGAVENIQYF. CDR3 sequence (DNA): TGTGCCAGCAGCCGGAGCGGGGGGGCCGTTGAAAACATTCAGTACTTC. The rearrangement uses TRBV4-2 and TRBJ2-4, with 10 positions matching TRBD2. With V trimmed by 4 bases and J by 5 bases, 8 bases remained unmatched. Germline V gives CDR1 LGHNA, CDR2 YNFKEQ. The CDR3 runs 16 residues.

The chain has TRBV6-6 and TRBJ2-5; D gene unclear. Germline V gene sequence: CDR1 MNHNY, CDR2 SVGAGI (reference sequence). Between the trimmed V and J ends, which lost 0 bases and 3 bases, there was a span of 8 bases. The CDR3 consists of 14 residues. CDR3 in DNA: TGTGCCAGCAGTTACTCCACTGCCAAAGAGACCCAGTACTTC. It encodes CASSYSTAKETQYF.

The rearrangement uses TRBV4-1 and TRBJ2-7; no definite D call. Trimming pared 1 base from V and 4 bases from J, leaving 8 bases between. Germline CDR1 MGHRA, CDR2 YSYEKL. CDR3 length equals 13 residues. CDR3 protein: CASSQAGAYEQYF. The DNA for the CDR3 is TGCGCCAGCAGCCAAGCGGGTGCGTACGAGCAGTACTTC.

With respect to this clone: The DNA is left out, because the CDR3 cannot be placed on it with certainty; the CDR3 is given as TCRdb lists it. The genes are TRBV5-1 and TRBJ2-5; TRBD2 is the table's D call, not checked against the DNA. With termini counted, the CDR3 has 16 amino acids. Germline V gene data show CDR1 as SGHRS and CDR2 as YFSETQ. The CDR3 loop is CASSGSFLAAKETQYF.

The chain is built from TRBV6-1 and TRBJ1-3, with D unresolved. CDR1 and CDR2 (germline): MNHNS, SASEGT. The length of the CDR3 is 15 residues. Trimming took off 4 bases at V and 0 bases at J, with 10 bases between the two ends. For the CDR3, the DNA is TGTGCCAGCAGTGTCTACTCAAGCTCTGGAAACACCATATATTTT. This gives the protein CASSVYSSSGNTIYF.

V gene TRBV19 combines with J gene TRBJ2-2; tentatively, D is TRBD1 (5 bases). Trimming stripped 3 bases from V and 2 bases from J, with 10 bases between. Germline CDR1 and CDR2: LNHDA and SQIVND (reference sequence). This CDR3 spans 15 amino acids. CDR3 coding DNA: TGTGCCAGTAGTATGGCCCAGGGAAACACCGGGGAGCTGTTTTTT. It translates to CASSMAQGNTGELFF.

The V and J genes are TRBV12-2 and TRBJ2-2; the table's D call, TRBD1, has no DNA check behind it. TRBV12-2 is termed a pseudogene. The CDR3 consists of 21 residues. The DNA of the CDR3 is TGTGCAAGTCGCTTAGCCGGGACAGGGGGCCATTTATCAAATAACACCGGGGAGCTGTTTTTT. It codes for CASRLAGTGGHLSNNTGELFF.

This CDR3 reads CASSLLGAANTGELFF. In DNA form, the CDR3 reads TGTGCCAGTAGTCTCCTTGGGGCGGCGAACACCGGGGAGCTGTTTTTT. This rearrangement joins TRBV19 to TRBJ2-2, with D possibly being TRBD1 (5 bases). Germline CDR1 LNHDA, CDR2 SQIVND (reference sequence). Between the trimmed V and J ends, which lost 5 bases and 0 bases, there was a span of 13 bases. The CDR3 is made up of 16 amino acids.

V usage is TRBV28 and J usage is TRBJ2-1; 10 positions match TRBD2. The germline V gene encodes CDR1 MDHEN and CDR2 SYDVKM. V dropped 4 bases and J dropped 4; count of bases not matched to a gene: 7. The CDR3 extends over 16 amino acids. The CDR3, as DNA: TGTGCCAGCAGTTATGTAACTAGCGGGATTTACAATGAGCAGTTCTTC. Residues: CASSYVTSGIYNEQFF.

The chain recombines TRBV9 with TRBJ2-1, with a weak D call TRBD1 (6 bases). Germline V lookup: CDR1 SGDLS, CDR2 YYNGEE. The CDR3 extends over 15 amino acids. V lost 4 bases to trimming and J lost 2 bases, with 13 bases between them. CDR3 bases: TGTGCCAGCAGCCCAAGGACAGATCCCTACAATGAGCAGTTCTTC. It yields the protein CASSPRTDPYNEQFF.

Concerning this clone: The sample holds other DNA sequences that translate to the same CDR3. The chain is built from TRBV18 and TRBJ2-1; TRBD2 agrees at 11 bases. This CDR3 has 15 residues. The junction had 2 bases not matched to a gene; V was cut back by 2 bases and J by 5 bases. Per germline, CDR1 KGHSH and CDR2 LQKENI. The CDR3 protein is CASSPGSGRDNEQFF. The CDR3 nucleotides are TGTGCCAGCTCACCAGGTAGCGGGAGGGACAATGAGCAGTTCTTC.

The chain uses TRBV7-3 and TRBJ2-5, with 7 positions matching TRBD2. The CDR3 is 16 amino acids. Germline V gene lookup returns CDR1 SGHTA and CDR2 FQGTGA. Germline trimming cut 1 base from V and 2 bases from J; bases unmatched to any gene: 7. The CDR3 loop is CASSLMASGGQETQYF. Written as DNA, the CDR3 is TGTGCCAGCAGCTTAATGGCTAGCGGCGGACAAGAGACCCAGTACTTC.

The V and J genes are TRBV10-3 and TRBJ1-3; D is perhaps TRBD1 (6 bases). Germline CDR1 ENHRY, CDR2 SYGVKD. V dropped 6 bases and J dropped 0 bases, with 15 bases sitting between them. The CDR3 sequence is 16 residues long. CDR3 bases: TGTGCCATCAGGGCCCTACAGGGAGACTCTGGAAACACCATATATTTT. Translating it yields CAIRALQGDSGNTIYF.

V gene TRBV7-2 combines with J gene TRBJ2-5, with TRBD1 matching 7 bases. CDR1 and CDR2 (germline): SGHTA, FQGNSA. Losses at the gene ends were 4 bases for V and 1 base for J; bases not matched to a gene: 0. The CDR3 has 13 amino acids. CDR3 nucleotide sequence: TGTGCCAGCAGCTACAGGGGCCAAGAGACCCAGTACTTC. Residues: CASSYRGQETQYF.

V usage is TRBV21-1 and J usage is TRBJ2-7; TRBD2, the table's D call, was not compared with the DNA. TRBV21-1 is an annotated pseudogene. The CDR3 is 16 amino acids. For the CDR3, the DNA is TGTGCCAGCAGCAAACTTTCTAGCGGGAGGATCTACGAGCAGTACTTC. As protein: CASSKLSSGRIYEQYF.